The 13 T cell receptor beta chains in this list originate from one sample, sequenced in a study of control samples from healthy donors and cancer patients (dated by TCRdb to the early 2020s). The method was the immunoSEQ multiplex PCR assay. This is the immuneACCESS table as TCRdb keeps it, with only in-frame sequences that have V and J called. A part of the clones is gone; compared with another copy, unresolved V genes explain less than half, and the rest is unexplained. This sample comprises 90,000 to 100,000 clones, roughly three quarters of them detected only once. The top ten constitute about 10% of the sample. Sequencing used blood. All receptors come from a woman aged 30 to 39 in good health.

The gene calls are TRBV6-5 and TRBJ1-1; no clear D gene. The CDR3 extends over 13 amino acids. Trimming removed 10 bases from V and 5 bases from J, with 17 bases in between. The germline gives CDR1 MNHEY, CDR2 SVGAGI. CDR3 sequence reads: CAIQTGIGTEAFF. The DNA of the CDR3 is TGTGCCATCCAGACGGGGATTGGGACTGAAGCTTTCTTT.

This rearrangement joins TRBV3-1 (or the pseudogene TRBV3-2) to TRBJ1-1; D is possibly TRBD1 (6 bases). V was pared by 6 bases and J by 4 bases, with 18 bases between. CDR1 is LGHDT, CDR2 YNNKEL, per germline (reference sequence). This CDR3 comprises 15 residues. The chain's CDR3 is CASSEGGEWGTEAFF. CDR3 nucleotide sequence: TGTGCCAGCAGTGAGGGGGGCGAGTGGGGCACTGAAGCTTTCTTT.

The V call is TRBV4-2, the J call TRBJ2-3; perhaps TRBD2 as D (6 bases). Germline CDR1 reads LGHNA; CDR2 reads YNFKEQ. This CDR3 is 18 amino acids long. Trimming stripped 2 bases from V and 0 bases from J, with 18 bases between. This CDR3 is CASSQRQSGGWSTDTQYF. The CDR3 coding sequence is TGTGCCAGCAGCCAACGCCAATCCGGGGGTTGGAGCACAGATACGCAGTATTTT.

This clone was detected only once. V is TRBV27 and J is TRBJ2-5; possible D gene TRBD1, 5 bases. CDR1 and CDR2 from the germline V gene are MNHEY and SMNVEV (reference sequence). Trimming stripped 4 bases from V and 0 bases from J, with 12 bases between. The CDR3 has 15 residues. CDR3 sequence: CASSSYQGNQETQYF. The CDR3 region has the DNA TGTGCCAGCAGTTCATACCAGGGAAACCAAGAGACCCAGTACTTC.

V and J are TRBV28 and TRBJ2-5; 7 positions match TRBD2. The germline gives CDR1 MDHEN, CDR2 SYDVKM. Trimming cost V 3 bases and J 3 bases; bases outside gene matches: 4. The CDR3 is 14 residues long. DNA for the CDR3: TGTGCCAGCAGTTTTGGGGGGGTAAAAGAGACCCAGTACTTC. This encodes CASSFGGVKETQYF. Full variable domain (remainder filled in from reference TRBV28 and TRBJ2-5): DVKVTQSSRYLVKRTGEKVFLECVQDMDHENMFWYRQDPGLGLRLIYFSYDVKMKEKGDIPEGYSVSREKKERFSLILESASTNQTSMYLCASSFGGVKETQYFGPGTRLLVL.

The chain is built from TRBV19 and TRBJ1-1; D not resolved. The CDR3 has 11 residues. Germline V lookup: CDR1 LNHDA, CDR2 SQIVND (reference sequence). Trimming removed 3 bases from V and 4 bases from J, with 3 bases in between. The CDR3 DNA is TGTGCCAGTAGTATTTTCACTGAAGCTTTCTTT. Its translation: CASSIFTEAFF.

As concerns this clone: This sample includes further DNA sequences coding for the same CDR3. The V and J genes are TRBV3-1 (or the pseudogene TRBV3-2) and TRBJ2-3; D uncertain. CDR3 length: 12 amino acids. Per germline, CDR1 LGHDT and CDR2 YNNKEL (reference sequence). Trimming shortened V by 1 base and J by 4 bases, and 3 bases separated the two germline ends. DNA of the CDR3: TGTGCCAGCAGCCAAGGGCCAGATACGCAGTATTTT. It translates to CASSQGPDTQYF.

J is TRBJ2-5 and V is TRBV18, with D perhaps TRBD1 (7 bases). The CDR3 contains 18 residues. Trimming cost V 2 bases and J 1 base, with 20 bases left between them. CDR1 is KGHSH and CDR2 is LQKENI in the germline V gene. The CDR3 DNA follows: TGTGCCAGCTCACCATCAAAAGGCGGGACAGCTGTCCAAGAGACCCAGTACTTC. It specifies CASSPSKGGTAVQETQYF.

The chain uses TRBV29-1 and TRBJ1-1; D might be TRBD1 (5 bases). This CDR3 has 12 amino acids. Germline CDR1 is SQVTM and CDR2 is ANQGSEA. Trimming took 4 bases from V and 4 from J, leaving 10 bases between them. CDR3 DNA: TGCAGCGTTGGACAGATTGGCACTGAAGCTTTCTTT. This gives the protein CSVGQIGTEAFF. The complete variable domain, with remaining parts taken from reference TRBV29-1 and TRBJ1-1, reads SAVISQKPSRDICQRGTSLTIQCQVDSQVTMMFWYRQQPGQSLTLIATANQGSEATYESGFVIDKFPISRPNLTFSTLTVSNMSPEDSSIYLCSVGQIGTEAFFGQGTRLTVV.

This chain's CDR3 is CASSQDYSGGAGDTQYF. The CDR3, as DNA: TGTGCCAGCAGCCAAGATTACAGCGGGGGGGCCGGAGATACGCAGTATTTT. The chain couples TRBV3-1 (or the pseudogene TRBV3-2) to TRBJ2-3, with 10 bases fitting TRBD2. Trimming removed 0 bases from V and 5 bases from J; junction bases left unmatched: 8. CDR1 is LGHDT, CDR2 YNNKEL, per germline (reference sequence). The CDR3 runs to 17 residues.

The V and J genes are TRBV21-1 and TRBJ2-1; whether TRBD2, the table's D call, matches the DNA was not checked. TRBV21-1 is annotated as a pseudogene. The CDR3 loop spans 13 amino acids. The CDR3 is CASSKRGGNEQFF. CDR3 bases: TGTGCCAGCAGCAAGCGGGGGGGCAATGAGCAGTTCTTC.

The CDR3 protein is CASSGIEGYTF. CDR3 coding DNA: TGTGCCAGCTCAGGGATCGAGGGCTACACCTTC. This chain joins TRBV18 and TRBJ1-2; no clear D. The germline CDR1 and CDR2 sequences are KGHSH and LQKENI. The CDR3 consists of 11 residues. Trimming stripped 5 bases from V and 8 bases from J, with 9 bases between.

The rearrangement uses TRBV2 and TRBJ1-1; tentative D call: TRBD1 (6 bases). The germline CDR1 and CDR2 sequences are SNHLY and FYNNEI. V was shortened by 2 bases and J by 1 base, with 14 bases between the two germline ends. This CDR3 has 16 residues. In DNA, the CDR3 is TGTGCCAGCAGTGAAAACAGGGCATTTCGGAACACTGAAGCTTTCTTT. Protein sequence: CASSENRAFRNTEAFF.